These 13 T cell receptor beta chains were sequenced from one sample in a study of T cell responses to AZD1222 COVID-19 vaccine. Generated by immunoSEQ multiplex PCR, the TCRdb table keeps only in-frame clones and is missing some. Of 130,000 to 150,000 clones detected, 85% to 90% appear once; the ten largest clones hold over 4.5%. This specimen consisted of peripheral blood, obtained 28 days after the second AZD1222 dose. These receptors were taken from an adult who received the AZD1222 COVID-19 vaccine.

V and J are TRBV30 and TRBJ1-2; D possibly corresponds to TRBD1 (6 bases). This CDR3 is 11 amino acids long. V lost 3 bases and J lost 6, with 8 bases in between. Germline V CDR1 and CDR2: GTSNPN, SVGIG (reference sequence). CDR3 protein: CAWRKGDGYTF. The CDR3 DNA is TGTGCCTGGAGAAAGGGGGATGGCTACACCTTC. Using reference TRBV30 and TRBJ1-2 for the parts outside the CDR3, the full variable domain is SQTIHQWPATLVQPVGSPLSLECTVEGTSNPNLYWYRQAAGRGLQLLFYSVGIGQISSEVPQNLSASRPQDRQFILSSKKLLLSDSGFYLCAWRKGDGYTFGSGTRLTVV.

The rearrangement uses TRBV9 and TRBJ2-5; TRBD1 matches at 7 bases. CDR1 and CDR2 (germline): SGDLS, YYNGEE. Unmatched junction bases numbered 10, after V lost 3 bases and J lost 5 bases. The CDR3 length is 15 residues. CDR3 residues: CASSADPTGTETQYF. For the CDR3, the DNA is TGTGCCAGCAGCGCTGACCCGACAGGGACGGAGACCCAGTACTTC.

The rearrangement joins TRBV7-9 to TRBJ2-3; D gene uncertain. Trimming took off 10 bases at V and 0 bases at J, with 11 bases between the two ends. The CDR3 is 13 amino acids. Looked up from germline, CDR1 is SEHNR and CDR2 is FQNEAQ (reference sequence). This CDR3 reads CANLGPSTDTQYF. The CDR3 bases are TGTGCCAACCTGGGCCCAAGCACAGATACGCAGTATTTT.

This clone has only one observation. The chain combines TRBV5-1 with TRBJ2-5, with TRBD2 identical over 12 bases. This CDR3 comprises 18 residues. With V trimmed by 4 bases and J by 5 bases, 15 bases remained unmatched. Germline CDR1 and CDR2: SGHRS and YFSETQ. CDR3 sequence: CASSQGTSGLLSTETQYF. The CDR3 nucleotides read TGCGCCAGCAGCCAAGGGACTAGCGGGTTACTTTCGACGGAGACCCAGTACTTC.

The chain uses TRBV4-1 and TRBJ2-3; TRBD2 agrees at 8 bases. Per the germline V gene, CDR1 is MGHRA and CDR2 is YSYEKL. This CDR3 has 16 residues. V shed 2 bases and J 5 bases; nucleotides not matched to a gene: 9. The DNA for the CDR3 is TGCGCCAGCAGCCAACGGGCTAGCGGGCTCCAAGATACGCAGTATTTT. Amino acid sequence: CASSQRASGLQDTQYF.

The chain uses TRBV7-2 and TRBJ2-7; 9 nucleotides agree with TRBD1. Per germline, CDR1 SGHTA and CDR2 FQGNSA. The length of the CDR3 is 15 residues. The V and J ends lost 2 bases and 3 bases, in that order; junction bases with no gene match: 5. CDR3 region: CASSLRPGQGYEQYF. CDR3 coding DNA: TGTGCCAGCAGCTTACGACCGGGACAGGGCTACGAGCAGTACTTC.

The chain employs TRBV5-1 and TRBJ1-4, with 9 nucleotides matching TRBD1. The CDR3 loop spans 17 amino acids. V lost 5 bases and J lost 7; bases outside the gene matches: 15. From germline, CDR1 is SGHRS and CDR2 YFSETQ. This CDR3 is CASRRAELGQGIEKLFF. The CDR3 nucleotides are TGCGCCAGCAGGAGAGCCGAACTTGGACAGGGGATTGAAAAACTGTTTTTT.

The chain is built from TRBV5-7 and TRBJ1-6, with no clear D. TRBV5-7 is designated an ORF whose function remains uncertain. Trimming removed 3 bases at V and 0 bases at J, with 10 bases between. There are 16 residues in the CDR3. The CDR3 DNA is TGTGCCAGCAGCTGGGATAGAAGCTCCTATAATTCACCCCTCCACTTT. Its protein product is CASSWDRSSYNSPLHF.

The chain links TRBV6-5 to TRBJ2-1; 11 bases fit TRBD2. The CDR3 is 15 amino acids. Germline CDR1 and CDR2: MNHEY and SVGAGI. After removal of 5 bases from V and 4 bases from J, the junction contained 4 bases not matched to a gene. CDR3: CASSPLAGGYNEQFF. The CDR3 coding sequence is TGTGCCAGCAGTCCTCTAGCGGGGGGATACAATGAGCAGTTCTTC.

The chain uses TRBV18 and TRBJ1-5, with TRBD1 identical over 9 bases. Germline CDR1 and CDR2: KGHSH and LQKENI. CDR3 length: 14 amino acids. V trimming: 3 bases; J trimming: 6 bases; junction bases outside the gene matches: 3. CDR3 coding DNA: TGTGCCAGCTCACCGGGACAGGGAGGTCAGCCCCAGCATTTT. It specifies CASSPGQGGQPQHF.

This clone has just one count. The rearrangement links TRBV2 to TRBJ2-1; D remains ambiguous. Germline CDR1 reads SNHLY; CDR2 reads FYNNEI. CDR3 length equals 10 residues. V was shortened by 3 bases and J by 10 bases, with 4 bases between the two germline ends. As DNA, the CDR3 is TGTGCCAGCAGTGAGGTAGAGCAGTTCTTC. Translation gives CASSEVEQFF.

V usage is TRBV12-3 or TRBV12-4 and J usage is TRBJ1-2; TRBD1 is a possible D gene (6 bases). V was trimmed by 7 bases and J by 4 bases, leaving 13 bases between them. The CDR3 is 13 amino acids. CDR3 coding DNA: TGTGCCAGCAAAACAGGGAATGGCTATGGCTACACCTTC. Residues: CASKTGNGYGYTF.

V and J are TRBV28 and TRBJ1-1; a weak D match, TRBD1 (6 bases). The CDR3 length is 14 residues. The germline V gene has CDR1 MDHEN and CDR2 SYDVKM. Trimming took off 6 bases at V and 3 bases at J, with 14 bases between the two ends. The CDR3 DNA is TGTGCCAGCAGCCCAGGACAGCGGTACACTGAAGCTTTCTTT. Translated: CASSPGQRYTEAFF.